This TCR beta chain was sequenced during a study of blood T cell repertoires in COVID-19. Turning to the study itself: The study drew acute and convalescent COVID-19 samples from the United States, Italy and Spain. Sample material is recorded as cDNA or gDNA derived from T cells, B-cell-depleted T cells, or PBMCs.

In the original analysis: How many nucleated cells were present was estimated from reference gene primer amplification. Profiling relied on immunoSEQ multiplex PCR, and the TCRdb table lists in-frame clones only, not all of them. V and J calls plus clone size are reproduced from that table; the DNA served to infer D and trimming. Of under 200,000 clones listed, roughly 84% were seen once; the top ten hold under 3%. Germline CDR1 SGHDT, CDR2 YYEEEE. The ends were cut back, 0 bases at V and 5 bases at J, with 20 bases in the middle. This CDR3 is built from 17 residues. The chain links TRBV5-6 to TRBJ2-5; tentative D call: TRBD1 (5 bases). The sample was peripheral blood. This receptor was obtained from a human donor with acute or convalescent COVID-19. The donor label of this sample is uncertain. CDR3 nucleotide sequence: TGTGCCAGCAGCTTGGTCTTAAATTTAGGGGTTCCGGAGACCCAGTACTTC. The encoded protein is CASSLVLNLGVPETQYF.